Following are 13 T cell receptor beta chains from one sample sequenced in a study of post-analysis software for immune sequencing data. Study outcomes and limitations: Patients carried 5 or 6 TRBV segments more frequently than controls did, and TRBV5-6, TRBV5-1 and TRBV20-1 were among them.

For these receptors, no antigen is known. Researchers reported that TCR beta cDNA libraries carried unique molecular identifiers. TCRdb passed the PCR reads through MiXCR, listing each CDR3 protein once. The repertoire holds approximately 570,000 distinct CDR3 sequences, with roughly 40% as singletons. Sequenced material: blood. The origin of the receptors is a girl aged 10-17 years with multiple sclerosis.

About this clonotype itself: A read error may explain this, as a much larger clone is one base away. The genes are TRBV24-1 and TRBJ2-3, with D possibly being TRBD2 (7 bases). From germline, CDR1 is KGHDR and CDR2 SFDVKD. V lost 4 bases, J lost 8 bases, and 12 bases lay in between. This CDR3 is 13 amino acids long. The CDR3 region has the DNA TGTGCCACCAGTGACCCTAGGGGGGGTACGCAGTATTTT. As protein: CATSDPRGGTQYF.

This chain joins TRBV5-5 and TRBJ2-1, with D maybe TRBD1 (5 bases). The CDR3 runs to 15 residues. Trimming took off 0 bases at V and 4 bases at J, with 11 bases between the two ends. Looked up from germline, CDR1 is SGHKS and CDR2 is YYEKEE (reference sequence). The CDR3 region is CASSLVLGAYNEQFF. CDR3 coding DNA: TGTGCCAGCAGCTTGGTTTTAGGGGCATACAATGAGCAGTTCTTC.

This chain links TRBV7-3 with TRBJ1-1; weak D call: TRBD1 (5 bases). Germline CDR1 is SGHTA and CDR2 is FQGTGA. Trimming cost V 5 bases and J 3 bases, with 19 bases left between them. This CDR3 has 16 residues. The CDR3 sequence is CASSPLYRILDTEAFF. The CDR3 coding sequence is TGTGCCAGCAGCCCACTATACAGGATCTTGGACACTGAAGCTTTCTTT.

A few counts support this clonotype. The chain combines TRBV10-3 with TRBJ2-7; either TRBD1 or TRBD2 may fit D (5 bases each). The CDR3 contains 12 residues. Germline V CDR1 and CDR2: ENHRY, SYGVKD. Trimming shortened V by 10 bases and J by 2 bases, and 12 bases separated the two germline ends. The CDR3 region has the DNA TGTGCCACCGGGACGGTTACCTACGAGCAGTACTTC. Translation: CATGTVTYEQYF.

This clonotype was found a few times. The V gene is TRBV6-6, the J gene TRBJ1-4; 9 bases agree with TRBD1. After removal of 6 bases from V and 3 bases from J, the junction contained 8 bases not matched to a gene. Germline values: CDR1 MNHNY, CDR2 SVGAGI (reference sequence). The CDR3 is 16 amino acids. The CDR3 sequence: CASRHTGGVSNEKLFF. CDR3 nucleotide sequence: TGTGCCAGCAGGCATACAGGGGGCGTATCTAATGAAAAACTGTTTTTT.

The V call is TRBV5-5, the J call TRBJ2-7; the D call may be TRBD1 or TRBD2 (6 bases each). This CDR3 has 14 amino acids. V lost 6 bases and J 0 bases, leaving 13 bases between the germline ends. Germline loops: CDR1 SGHKS, CDR2 YYEKEE (reference sequence). DNA of the CDR3: TGTGCCAGCACGCCCGGAGGGGGCTCCTACGAGCAGTACTTC. Amino acids: CASTPGGGSYEQYF.

The CDR3 coding sequence is TGTGCCAGCAGTGAATATTTGTCCGGGACCAATTCACCCCTCCACTTT. Translating gives CASSEYLSGTNSPLHF. The gene calls are TRBV25-1 and TRBJ1-6, with D perhaps matching TRBD1 (5 bases). Germline assignment: CDR1 MGHDK and CDR2 SYGVNS. This CDR3 has 16 amino acids. V dropped 0 bases and J dropped 7 bases, with 13 bases sitting between them.

This clonotype was found a few times. The V and J genes are TRBV5-5 and TRBJ2-7; tentative D call: TRBD2 (6 bases). This CDR3 has 15 amino acids. V was trimmed by 5 bases and J by 3 bases, leaving 18 bases between them. CDR1 is SGHKS and CDR2 is YYEKEE in the germline V gene (reference sequence). The CDR3, as DNA: TGTGCCAGCAGAGACCCGGGACTTCGAGACTACGAGCAGTACTTC. Its protein is CASRDPGLRDYEQYF. The entire variable domain, with the rest obtained from reference TRBV5-5 and TRBJ2-7, is as follows: DAGVTQSPTHLIKTRGQQVTLRCSPISGHKSVSWYQQVLGQGPQFIFQYYEKEERGRGNFPDRFSARQFPNYSSELNVNALLLGDSALYLCASRDPGLRDYEQYFGPGTRLTVT.

The rearrangement joins TRBV7-9 to TRBJ2-5; 10 bases line up with TRBD2. Germline V gene lookup returns CDR1 SEHNR and CDR2 FQNEAQ (reference sequence). The CDR3 consists of 16 residues. Trimming cost V 6 bases and J 3 bases; bases outside gene matches: 10. The CDR3 region has the DNA TGTGCCAGCAGACATCTAGCGGGAGAGGGGGAAGAGACCCAGTACTTC. Protein sequence: CASRHLAGEGEETQYF.

The CDR3 is CSARRGHLSTEAFF. CDR3 bases: TGCAGTGCTAGAAGGGGACACTTAAGCACTGAAGCTTTCTTT. The V and J genes are TRBV20-1 and TRBJ1-1, with D perhaps matching TRBD1 (6 bases). Germline CDR1 reads DFQATT; CDR2 reads SNEGSKA (reference sequence). This CDR3 contains 14 residues. V shed 2 bases and J shed 4 bases, with 14 bases lying between them.

This clonotype was counted once. The rearrangement joins TRBV21-1 to TRBJ2-3. TRBV21-1 is assigned pseudogene status. The CDR3 has 14 amino acids. The CDR3 spells CASSKSGRSDTQYF. The CDR3 DNA reads TGTGCCAGCAGCAAAAGCGGGAGATCAGATACGCAGTATTTT.

The V call is TRBV10-3, the J call TRBJ2-7; D possibly matches TRBD1 or TRBD2 (5 bases each). V dropped 4 bases and J dropped 3 bases, with 7 bases sitting between them. The CDR3 has 12 residues. Germline V gene sequence: CDR1 ENHRY, CDR2 SYGVKD. Written as DNA, the CDR3 is TGTGCCATCAGTGGGGGGTACTACGAGCAGTACTTC. It encodes CAISGGYYEQYF.

This clonotype has a handful of counts. The junction shows a germline mismatch at one end, possibly a read error. This sequence joins TRBV7-6 and TRBJ1-5; D remains unclear. The CDR3 sequence is 15 residues long. Germline V CDR1 and CDR2: SGHVS, FNYEAQ. Here the CDR3 reads CASSLGPTNNRPQHF. CDR3 nucleotide sequence: TGTGCCAGCAGCTTAGGGCCCACTAACAATCGGCCCCAGCATTTT.